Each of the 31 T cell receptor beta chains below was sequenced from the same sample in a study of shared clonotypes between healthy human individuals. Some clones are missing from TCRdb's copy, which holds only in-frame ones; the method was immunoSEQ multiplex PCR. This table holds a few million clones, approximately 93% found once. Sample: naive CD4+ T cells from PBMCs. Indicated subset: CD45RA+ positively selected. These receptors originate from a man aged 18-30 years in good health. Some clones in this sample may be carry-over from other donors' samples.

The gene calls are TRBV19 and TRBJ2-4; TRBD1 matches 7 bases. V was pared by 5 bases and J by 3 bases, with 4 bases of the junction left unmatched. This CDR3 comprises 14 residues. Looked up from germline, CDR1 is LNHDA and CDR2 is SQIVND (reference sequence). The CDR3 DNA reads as TGTGCCAGTAGTTTCCAGGGGGACAAAAACATTCAGTACTTC. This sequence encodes CASSFQGDKNIQYF.

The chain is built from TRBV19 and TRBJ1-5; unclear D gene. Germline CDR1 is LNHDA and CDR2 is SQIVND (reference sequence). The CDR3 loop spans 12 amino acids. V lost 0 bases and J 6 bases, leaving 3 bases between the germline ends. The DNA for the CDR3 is TGTGCCAGTAGTATAGACAGTCAGCCCCAGCATTTT. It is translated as CASSIDSQPQHF.

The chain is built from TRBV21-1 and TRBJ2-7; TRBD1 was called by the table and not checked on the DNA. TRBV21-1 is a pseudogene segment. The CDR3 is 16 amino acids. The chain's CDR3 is CASSKRGRIETYEQYF. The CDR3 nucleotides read TGTGCCAGCAGCAAAAGGGGCAGGATTGAAACCTACGAGCAGTACTTC.

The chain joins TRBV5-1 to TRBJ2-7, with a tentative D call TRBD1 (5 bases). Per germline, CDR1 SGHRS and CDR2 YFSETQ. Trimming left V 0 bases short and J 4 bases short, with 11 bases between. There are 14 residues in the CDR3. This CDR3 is CASSLVTDPYEQYF. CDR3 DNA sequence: TGCGCCAGCAGCTTGGTGACAGACCCATACGAGCAGTACTTC.

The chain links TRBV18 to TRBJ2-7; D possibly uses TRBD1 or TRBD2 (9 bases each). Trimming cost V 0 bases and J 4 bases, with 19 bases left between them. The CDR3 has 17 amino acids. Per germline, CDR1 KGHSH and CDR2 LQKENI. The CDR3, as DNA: TGTGCCAGCTCACCACCGGGACAGGGAGCGGGGGGATACGAGCAGTACTTC. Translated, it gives CASSPPGQGAGGYEQYF.

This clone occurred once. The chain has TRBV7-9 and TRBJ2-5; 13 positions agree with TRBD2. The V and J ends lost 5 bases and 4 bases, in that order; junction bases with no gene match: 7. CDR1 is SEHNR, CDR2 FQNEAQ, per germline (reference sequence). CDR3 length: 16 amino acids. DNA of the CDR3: TGTGCCAGCAGCCTTAGGACTAGCGGGAGTCGAGAGACCCAGTACTTC. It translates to CASSLRTSGSRETQYF.

The CDR3 spells CASSKTGTGDEKLFF. The DNA of the CDR3 is TGTGCCAGCAGCAAAACCGGGACAGGGGATGAAAAACTGTTTTTT. The chain uses TRBV2 and TRBJ1-4; 10 bases agree with TRBD1. CDR3 length: 15 residues. V was pared by 6 bases and J by 6 bases, with 7 bases of the junction left unmatched. Germline V CDR1 and CDR2: SNHLY, FYNNEI.

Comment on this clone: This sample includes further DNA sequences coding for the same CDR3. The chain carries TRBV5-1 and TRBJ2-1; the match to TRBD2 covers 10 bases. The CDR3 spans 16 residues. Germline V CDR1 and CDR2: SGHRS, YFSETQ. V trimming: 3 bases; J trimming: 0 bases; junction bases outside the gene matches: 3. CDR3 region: CASSSSSGSSYNEQFF. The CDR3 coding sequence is TGCGCCAGCAGCTCCTCTAGCGGGAGCTCCTACAATGAGCAGTTCTTC.

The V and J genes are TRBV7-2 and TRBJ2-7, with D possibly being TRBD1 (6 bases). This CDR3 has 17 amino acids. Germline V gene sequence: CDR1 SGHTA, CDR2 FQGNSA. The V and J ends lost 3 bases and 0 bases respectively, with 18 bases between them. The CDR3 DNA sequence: TGTGCCAGCAGCTTCCGAGGGGGAGCGGCTGACTCCTACGAGCAGTACTTC. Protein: CASSFRGGAADSYEQYF.

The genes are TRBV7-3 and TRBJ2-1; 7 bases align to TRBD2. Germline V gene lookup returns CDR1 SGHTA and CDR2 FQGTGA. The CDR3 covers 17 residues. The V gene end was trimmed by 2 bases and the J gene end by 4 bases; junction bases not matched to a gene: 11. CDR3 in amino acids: CASSLLSGGSGYNEQFF. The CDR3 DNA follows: TGTGCCAGCAGCTTATTATCGGGCGGGAGTGGGTACAATGAGCAGTTCTTC.

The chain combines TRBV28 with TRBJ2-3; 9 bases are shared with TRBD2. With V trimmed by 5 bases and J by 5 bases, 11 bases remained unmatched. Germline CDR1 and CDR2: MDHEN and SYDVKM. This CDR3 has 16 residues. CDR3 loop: CASSTWTSADGDTQYF. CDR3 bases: TGTGCCAGCAGTACCTGGACTAGCGCGGACGGAGATACGCAGTATTTT. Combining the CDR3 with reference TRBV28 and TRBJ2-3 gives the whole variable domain DVKVTQSSRYLVKRTGEKVFLECVQDMDHENMFWYRQDPGLGLRLIYFSYDVKMKEKGDIPEGYSVSREKKERFSLILESASTNQTSMYLCASSTWTSADGDTQYFGPGTRLTVL.

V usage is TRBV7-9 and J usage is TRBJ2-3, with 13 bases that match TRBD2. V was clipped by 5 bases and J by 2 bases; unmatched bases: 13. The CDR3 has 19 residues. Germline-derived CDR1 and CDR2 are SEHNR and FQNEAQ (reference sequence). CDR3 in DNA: TGTGCCAGCAGCCAAAGGAACTGGACTAGCGGGAGTCTCACAGATACGCAGTATTTT. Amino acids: CASSQRNWTSGSLTDTQYF.

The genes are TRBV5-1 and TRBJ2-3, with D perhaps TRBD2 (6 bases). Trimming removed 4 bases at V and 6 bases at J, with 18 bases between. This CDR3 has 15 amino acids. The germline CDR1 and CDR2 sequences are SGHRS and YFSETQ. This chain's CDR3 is CASSPEYWAGDTQYF. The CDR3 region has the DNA TGCGCCAGCAGCCCAGAGTATTGGGCGGGGGATACGCAGTATTTT.

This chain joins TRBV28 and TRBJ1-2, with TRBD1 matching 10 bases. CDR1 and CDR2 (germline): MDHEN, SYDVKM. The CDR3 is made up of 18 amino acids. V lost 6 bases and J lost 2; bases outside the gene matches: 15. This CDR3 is CASREFGDRGEENYGYTF. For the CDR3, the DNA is TGTGCCAGCAGGGAGTTTGGGGACAGGGGTGAAGAGAACTATGGCTACACCTTC.

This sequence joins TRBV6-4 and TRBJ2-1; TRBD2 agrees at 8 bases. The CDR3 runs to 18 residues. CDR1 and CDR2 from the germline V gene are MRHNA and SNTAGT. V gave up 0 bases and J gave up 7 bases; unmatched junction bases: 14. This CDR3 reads CASSDSKASGSDLNEQFF. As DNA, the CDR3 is TGTGCCAGCAGTGACTCGAAGGCTAGCGGGTCCGACCTGAATGAGCAGTTCTTC.

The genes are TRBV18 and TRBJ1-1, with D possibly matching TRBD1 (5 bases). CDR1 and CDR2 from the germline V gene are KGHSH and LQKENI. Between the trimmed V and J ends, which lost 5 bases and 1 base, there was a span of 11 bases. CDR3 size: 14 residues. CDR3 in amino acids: CASSVSGTNTEAFF. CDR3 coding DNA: TGTGCCAGCTCAGTGTCCGGGACGAACACTGAAGCTTTCTTT.

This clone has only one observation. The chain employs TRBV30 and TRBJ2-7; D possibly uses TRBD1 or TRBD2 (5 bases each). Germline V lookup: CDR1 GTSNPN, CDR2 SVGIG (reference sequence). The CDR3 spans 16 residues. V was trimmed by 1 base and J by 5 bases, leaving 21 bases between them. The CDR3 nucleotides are TGTGCCTGGAGTGAGGGGACCACGGCCCTCGGGGACGAGCAGTACTTC. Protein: CAWSEGTTALGDEQYF.

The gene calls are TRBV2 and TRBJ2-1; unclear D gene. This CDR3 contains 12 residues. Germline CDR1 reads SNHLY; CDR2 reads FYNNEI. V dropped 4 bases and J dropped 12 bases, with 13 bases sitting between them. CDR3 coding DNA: TGTGCCAGCAGTGCATTAAAGCTGGGGCAGTTCTTC. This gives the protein CASSALKLGQFF.

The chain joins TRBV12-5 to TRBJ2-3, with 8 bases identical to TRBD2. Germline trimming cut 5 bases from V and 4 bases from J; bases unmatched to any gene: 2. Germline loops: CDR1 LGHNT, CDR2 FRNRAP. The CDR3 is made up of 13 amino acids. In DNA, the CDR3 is TGTGCTAGTGGTCCGGGGGGGTCAGATACGCAGTATTTT. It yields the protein CASGPGGSDTQYF.

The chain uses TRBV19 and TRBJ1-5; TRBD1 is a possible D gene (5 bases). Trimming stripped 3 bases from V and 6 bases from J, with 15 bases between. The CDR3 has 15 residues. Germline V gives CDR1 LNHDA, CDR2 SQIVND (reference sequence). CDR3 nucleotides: TGTGCCAGTAGTATCCCGGGGCTAATCGGTCAGCCCCAGCATTTT. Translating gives CASSIPGLIGQPQHF.

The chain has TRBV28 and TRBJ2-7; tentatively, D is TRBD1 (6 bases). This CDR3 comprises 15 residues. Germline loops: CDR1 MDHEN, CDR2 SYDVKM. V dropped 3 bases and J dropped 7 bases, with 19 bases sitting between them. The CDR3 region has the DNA TGTGCCAGCAGTTTTAGGGGGAAGGGTTTGGTGGAGCAGTACTTC. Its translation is CASSFRGKGLVEQYF. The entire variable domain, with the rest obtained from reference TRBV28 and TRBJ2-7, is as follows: DVKVTQSSRYLVKRTGEKVFLECVQDMDHENMFWYRQDPGLGLRLIYFSYDVKMKEKGDIPEGYSVSREKKERFSLILESASTNQTSMYLCASSFRGKGLVEQYFGPGTRLTVT.

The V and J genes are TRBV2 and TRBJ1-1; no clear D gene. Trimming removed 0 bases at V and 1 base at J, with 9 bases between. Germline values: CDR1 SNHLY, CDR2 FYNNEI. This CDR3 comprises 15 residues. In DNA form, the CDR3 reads TGTGCCAGCAGTGAAGCGAGGCAGCCGAACACTGAAGCTTTCTTT. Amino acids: CASSEARQPNTEAFF. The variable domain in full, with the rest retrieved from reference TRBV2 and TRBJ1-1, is EPEVTQTPSHQVTQMGQEVILRCVPISNHLYFYWYRQILGQKVEFLVSFYNNEISEKSEIFDDQFSVERPDGSNFTLKIRSTKLEDSAMYFCASSEARQPNTEAFFGQGTRLTVV.

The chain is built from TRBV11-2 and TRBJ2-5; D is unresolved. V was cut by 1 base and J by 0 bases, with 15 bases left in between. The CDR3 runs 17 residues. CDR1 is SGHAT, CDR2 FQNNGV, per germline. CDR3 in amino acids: CASSLGGQFSYQETQYF. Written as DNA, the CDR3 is TGTGCCAGCAGCTTAGGAGGCCAATTTAGCTACCAAGAGACCCAGTACTTC.

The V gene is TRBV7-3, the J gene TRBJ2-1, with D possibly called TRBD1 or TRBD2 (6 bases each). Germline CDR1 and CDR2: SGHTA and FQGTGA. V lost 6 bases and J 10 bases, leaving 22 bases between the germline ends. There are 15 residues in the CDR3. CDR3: CASSQGLAIRGEQFF. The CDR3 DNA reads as TGTGCCAGCAGTCAAGGGCTAGCGATCAGGGGCGAGCAGTTCTTC.

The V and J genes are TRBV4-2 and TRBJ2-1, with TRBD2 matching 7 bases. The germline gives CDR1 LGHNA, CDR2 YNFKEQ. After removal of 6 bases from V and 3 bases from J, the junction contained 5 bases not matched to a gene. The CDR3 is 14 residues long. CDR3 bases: TGTGCCAGCAGTCCCCGGGACTACTACAATGAGCAGTTCTTC. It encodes CASSPRDYYNEQFF.

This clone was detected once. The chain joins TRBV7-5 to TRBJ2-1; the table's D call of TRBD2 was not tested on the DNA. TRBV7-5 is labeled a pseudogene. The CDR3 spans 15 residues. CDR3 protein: CARSLEGGRRNEQFF. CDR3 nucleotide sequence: TGTGCCAGAAGCTTAGAAGGCGGGAGAAGGAATGAGCAGTTCTTC.

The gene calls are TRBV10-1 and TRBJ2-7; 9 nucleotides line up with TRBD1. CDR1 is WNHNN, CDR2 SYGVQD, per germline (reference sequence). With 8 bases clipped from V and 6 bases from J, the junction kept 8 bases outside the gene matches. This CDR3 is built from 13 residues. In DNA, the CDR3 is TGCGCCAGCGGCGGGACAGGGAGGCGCGAGCAGTACTTC. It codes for CASGGTGRREQYF.

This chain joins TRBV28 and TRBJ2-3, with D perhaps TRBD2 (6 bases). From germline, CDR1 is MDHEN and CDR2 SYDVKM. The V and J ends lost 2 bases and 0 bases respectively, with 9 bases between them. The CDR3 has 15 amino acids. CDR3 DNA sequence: TGTGCCAGCAGTTTAGCGGGACCTAGCACAGATACGCAGTATTTT. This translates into CASSLAGPSTDTQYF.

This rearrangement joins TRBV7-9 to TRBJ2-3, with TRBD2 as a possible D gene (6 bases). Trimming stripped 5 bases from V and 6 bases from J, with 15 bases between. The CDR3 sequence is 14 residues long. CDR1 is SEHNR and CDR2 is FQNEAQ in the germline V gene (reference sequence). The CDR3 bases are TGTGCCAGCAGCCAAAGGGGCGGGGCGGATACGCAGTATTTT. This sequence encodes CASSQRGGADTQYF.

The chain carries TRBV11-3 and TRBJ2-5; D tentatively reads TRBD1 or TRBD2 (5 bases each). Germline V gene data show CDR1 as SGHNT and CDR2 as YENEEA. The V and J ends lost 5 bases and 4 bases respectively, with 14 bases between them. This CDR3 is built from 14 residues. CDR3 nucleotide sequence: TGTGCCAGCAGCCAAGGGACGATCAGAGAGACCCAGTACTTC. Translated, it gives CASSQGTIRETQYF.

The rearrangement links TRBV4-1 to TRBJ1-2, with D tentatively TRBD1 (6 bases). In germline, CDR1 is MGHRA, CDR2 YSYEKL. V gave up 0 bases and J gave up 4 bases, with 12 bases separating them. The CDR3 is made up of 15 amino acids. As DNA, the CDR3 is TGCGCCAGCAGCCAAGATCGGGGGGGGCCCTATGGCTACACCTTC. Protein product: CASSQDRGGPYGYTF.